This record covers a single T cell receptor (beta chain). The antigen this receptor binds is unknown. Nothing much larger sits one base from this clone, and base qualities are not available. The TCR beta CDR3 regions were amplified from RNA transcripts. The TCR CDR3 was subjected to a first round of RT-PCR using the HTBI primer set and the Qiagen OneStep RT-PCR kit. Libraries were constructed in a second round of multiplex PCR, after which size selection and purification were carried out. Libraries were sequenced paired-end with 100 bp reads on an Illumina HiSeq2000. Per the original workflow: Raw data were processed with SOAPnuke, discarding reads with adapters, uncalled bases, mean Phred below 15, or no exact constant-primer or identifier match. COPE v1.2.5 was used to merge the high-quality paired reads, and each unique nucleotide sequence was defined as a clonotype. MiTCR v1.1 was used to align the clonotypes against IMGT TRBV, TRBD and TRBJ reference segments. The analysis was restricted to V-J combinations with a frequency above 0.0001, which together covered over 99% of the repertoires. The TCS score was defined as the ratio of F50 (clonal expansion) to E x V (chaos), calculated using BLOSUM62-based TCRdist between CDR3 peptides within each V-J. Welch's t-statistics and random forest reduced roughly 530 V-J features to about 12, which were used in a naive Bayes classifier (R e1071). TCRdb reprocessed the public reads (quality trimming at Q25 with fastp, clone calling with MiXCR) and kept in-frame beta chains. One record per CDR3 amino acid sequence lists the most common genes and DNA. It is TCRdb's table, rather than the study itself, that gives the V and J calls and clone size. Counted in this sample were about 400,000 distinct CDR3 sequences; about a sixth of them appeared once. Clones ranked in the top ten supply over 7.5% of the sample.

The data belong to a study of T cells in Graves' hyperthyroidism and ophthalmopathy (dated by TCRdb to about 2019). Regarding the research as a whole: Peripheral blood was sampled at the time of initial diagnosis, prior to any treatment. To identify TCR V-J signatures that set the groups apart, the researchers used a discovery cohort of more than 95 patients, made up of some 41 with Graves' ophthalmopathy and 55 to 65 with stable Graves' hyperthyroidism. Prospective prediction of ophthalmopathy was tested in an independent validation cohort consisting of roughly 20 hyperthyroidism patients and 17 patients who later progressed to ophthalmopathy. For training and testing, the 100 or so patients in the discovery cohort were randomly divided in a 7:3 ratio. Thyroid tissue and blood T-cell repertoires from six Graves' hyperthyroidism patients were also compared in the study. After blood sampling, hyperthyroidism patients were treated with methimazole at a starting dose of 30 mg daily, and ophthalmopathy patients were treated with high-dose intravenous methylprednisolone. TCR Vbeta CDR3 sequencing of 130 to 150 peripheral blood samples (under 45 ophthalmopathy, under 80 hyperthyroidism and around 17 progressor patients) is reported in the paper. Overall study outcomes, separate from this receptor: Ophthalmopathy was separated from stable hyperthyroidism by a 13 V-J signature model, with around 90% sensitivity and 81% to 82% specificity obtained in cross-validation and 80%/75% obtained in testing. In validation, the model predicted progression to ophthalmopathy with 55% to 71% sensitivity and about 72% specificity, a median of about 6 months before onset. Most expanded thyroid clonotypes (frequency above 0.001) were also found in blood, which suggests that blood repertoires may mirror thyroid immune responses. Sample size was not statistically predetermined, and blinding of investigators to group allocation was not performed.

Stable Graves' hyperthyroidism was defined as the absence of progression to ophthalmopathy over 18 months of follow-up. Hyperthyroidism patients were aged 18 to 65 years and newly diagnosed, with disease duration of less than 2 months. Any patient with an uncontrolled infection, another autoimmune disease, pregnancy or lactation was excluded. Clinical symptoms, serum thyroxine and TRAb, thyroid ultrasound, and orbital computed tomography formed the basis for the diagnoses. PBMCs were isolated from about 9 ml of fresh peripheral blood by Ficoll-Paque density gradient centrifugation. Trizol reagent was used to extract total RNA, and RNA quality was then checked on an Agilent 2100 Bioanalyzer. The receptor comes from a woman younger than 35 with Graves' hyperthyroidism. The material sequenced was blood.

This receptor has the CDR3 CASSSSGLAGGTYEQYF. The sequenced DNA is TGCGCCAGCAGCTCCTCGGGACTAGCGGGGGGAACCTACGAGCAGTACTTC. Recombination linked TRBV5-1 to TRBJ2-7; 15 nucleotides in the junction match TRBD2. The germline V gene provides CDR1 SGHRS and CDR2 YFSETQ. Spanning cysteine to phenylalanine, the CDR3 consists of 17 amino acids. The only DNA kept is the CDR3, 51 bases in frame from the first base. Trimming leaves V shorter by 3 bases and J shorter by 2 bases, with the junction holding 6 bases beyond the gene matches.